This T cell receptor beta chain stems from a study of CD8+ T cells in alopecia areata. The treatment is: oral pan-JAK inhibitor, 5-10 mg twice daily. The CDR3 loop spans 15 amino acids. Unmatched junction bases numbered 1, after V lost 1 base and J lost 1 base. Per germline, CDR1 SGHVS and CDR2 FNYEAQ. After isolation, RNA underwent reverse transcription to generate cDNA as the sequencing template. Using immunoSEQ multiplex PCR, the repertoire was profiled, and TCRdb retains in-frame clones only, with some absent. The table includes under 250,000 clones, approximately 67% detected once. The source material was CD4+ T cells sorted from blood, sampled between weeks 43 and 45, from a patient treated with tofacitinib. This clonotype originated in a human donor with alopecia areata. The chain recombines TRBV7-6 with TRBJ2-1; 7 bases match TRBD2. CDR3 bases: TGTGCCAGCAGCTTAGGGGGGGGATCCTACAATGAGCAGTTCTTC. It specifies CASSLGGGSYNEQFF.